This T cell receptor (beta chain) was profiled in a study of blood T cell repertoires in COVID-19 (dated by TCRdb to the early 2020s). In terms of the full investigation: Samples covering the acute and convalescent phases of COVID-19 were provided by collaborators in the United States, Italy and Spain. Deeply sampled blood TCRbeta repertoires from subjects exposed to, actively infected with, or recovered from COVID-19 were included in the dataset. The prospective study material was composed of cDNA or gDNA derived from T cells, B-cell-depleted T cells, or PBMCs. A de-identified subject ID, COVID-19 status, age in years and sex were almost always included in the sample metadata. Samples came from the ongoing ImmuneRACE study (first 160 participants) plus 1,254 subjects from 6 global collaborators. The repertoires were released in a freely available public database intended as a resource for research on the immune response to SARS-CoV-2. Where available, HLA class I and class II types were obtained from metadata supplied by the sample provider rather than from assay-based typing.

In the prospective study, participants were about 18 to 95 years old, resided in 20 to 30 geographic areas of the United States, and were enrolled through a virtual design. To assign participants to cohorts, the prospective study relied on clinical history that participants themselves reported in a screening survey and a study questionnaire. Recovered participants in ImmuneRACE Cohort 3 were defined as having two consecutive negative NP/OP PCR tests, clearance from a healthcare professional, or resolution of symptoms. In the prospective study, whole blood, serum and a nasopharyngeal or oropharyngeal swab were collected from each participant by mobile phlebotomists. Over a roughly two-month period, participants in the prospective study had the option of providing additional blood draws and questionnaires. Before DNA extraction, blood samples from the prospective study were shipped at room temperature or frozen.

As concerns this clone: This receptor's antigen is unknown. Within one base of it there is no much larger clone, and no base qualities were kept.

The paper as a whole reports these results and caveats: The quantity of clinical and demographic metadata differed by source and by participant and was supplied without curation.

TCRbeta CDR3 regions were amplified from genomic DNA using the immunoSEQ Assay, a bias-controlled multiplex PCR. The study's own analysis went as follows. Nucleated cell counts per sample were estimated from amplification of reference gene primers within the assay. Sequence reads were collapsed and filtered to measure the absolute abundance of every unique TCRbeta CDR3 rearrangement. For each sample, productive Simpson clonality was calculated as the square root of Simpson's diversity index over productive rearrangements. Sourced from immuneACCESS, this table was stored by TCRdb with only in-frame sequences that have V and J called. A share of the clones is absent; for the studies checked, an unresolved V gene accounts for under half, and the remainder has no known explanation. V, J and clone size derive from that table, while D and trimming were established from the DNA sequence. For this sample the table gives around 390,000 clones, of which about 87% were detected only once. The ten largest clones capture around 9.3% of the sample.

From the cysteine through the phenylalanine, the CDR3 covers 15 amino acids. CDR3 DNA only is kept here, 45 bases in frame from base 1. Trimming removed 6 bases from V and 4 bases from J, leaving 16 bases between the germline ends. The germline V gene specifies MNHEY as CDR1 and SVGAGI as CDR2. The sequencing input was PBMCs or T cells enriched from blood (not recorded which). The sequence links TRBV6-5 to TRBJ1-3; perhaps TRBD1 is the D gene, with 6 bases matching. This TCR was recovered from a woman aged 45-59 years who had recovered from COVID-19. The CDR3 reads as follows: CASRIDRLRGNTIYF. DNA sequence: TGTGCCAGCAGAATAGACAGGTTGCGAGGAAACACCATATATTTT.